This T cell receptor beta chain was identified in a study of shared clonotypes between healthy human individuals. Study conclusions and caveats: Large sequencing depth failed to make sorted-subset sequencing complete, rarefaction showed.

Healthy and HIV-negative, the adult donors had no recent acute infections or vaccinations. Caucasian adults living in Nashville, Tennessee, provided all samples. In the CD4+ fraction, cells were divided into CD45RA+ naive and CD45RA-negative memory subsets. The assay was immunoSEQ multiplex PCR, and TCRdb's table has in-frame clones only and misses some. The sample comprises some 2,000,000 clones, almost 96% of which are singletons, and around 0.13% rests with the top ten. In regard to this clone: Its antigen remains unidentified.

The CDR3 length is 16 residues. CDR1 and CDR2 from the germline V gene are MNHNY and SVGAGI (reference sequence). V shed 0 bases and J 4 bases; nucleotides not matched to a gene: 3. The receptor's source is a man between 18 and 29 years old in good health. Sequenced input: naive CD4+ T cells sorted from blood. Subset: CD45RA+ positively selected. This rearrangement joins TRBV6-6 to TRBJ1-5; 10 positions match TRBD1. This chain's CDR3 is CASSYSRDRGNQPQHF. The CDR3 DNA follows: TGTGCCAGCAGTTACTCGAGGGACAGGGGTAATCAGCCCCAGCATTTT.